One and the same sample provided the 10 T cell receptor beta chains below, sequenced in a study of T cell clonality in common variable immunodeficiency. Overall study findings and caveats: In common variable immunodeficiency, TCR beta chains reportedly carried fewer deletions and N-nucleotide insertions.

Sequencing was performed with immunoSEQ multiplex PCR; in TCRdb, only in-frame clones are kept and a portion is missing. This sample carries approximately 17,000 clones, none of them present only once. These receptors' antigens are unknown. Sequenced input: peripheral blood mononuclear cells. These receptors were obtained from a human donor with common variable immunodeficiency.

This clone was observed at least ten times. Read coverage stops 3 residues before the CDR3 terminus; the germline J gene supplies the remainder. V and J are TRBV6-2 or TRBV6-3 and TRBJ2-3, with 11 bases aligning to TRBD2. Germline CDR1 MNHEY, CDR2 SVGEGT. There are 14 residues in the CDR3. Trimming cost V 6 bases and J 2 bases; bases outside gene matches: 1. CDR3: CASRTSGATDTQYF. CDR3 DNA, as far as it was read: TGTGCCAGCAGGACTAGCGGGGCCACAGATACG.

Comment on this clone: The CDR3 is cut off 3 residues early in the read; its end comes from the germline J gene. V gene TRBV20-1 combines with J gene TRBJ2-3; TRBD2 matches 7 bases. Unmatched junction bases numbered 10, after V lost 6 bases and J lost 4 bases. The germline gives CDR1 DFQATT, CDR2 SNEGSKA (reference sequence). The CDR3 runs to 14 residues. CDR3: CSAGAGVWADTQYF. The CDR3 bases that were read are TGCAGTGCAGGCGCGGGAGTTTGGGCAGATACG.

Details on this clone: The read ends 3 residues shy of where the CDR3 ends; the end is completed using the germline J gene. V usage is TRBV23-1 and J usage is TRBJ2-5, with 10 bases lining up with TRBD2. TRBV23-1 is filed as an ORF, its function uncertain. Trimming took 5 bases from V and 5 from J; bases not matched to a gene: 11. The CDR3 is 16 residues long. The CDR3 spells CASSSASGSWEETQYF. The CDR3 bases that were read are TGCGCCAGCAGTTCCGCTAGCGGGAGCTGGGAGGAGACC.

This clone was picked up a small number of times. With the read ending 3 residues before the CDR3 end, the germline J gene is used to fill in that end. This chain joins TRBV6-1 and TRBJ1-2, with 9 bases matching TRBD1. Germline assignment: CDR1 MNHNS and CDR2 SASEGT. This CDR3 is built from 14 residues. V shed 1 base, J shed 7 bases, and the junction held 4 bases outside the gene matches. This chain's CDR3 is CASSEGTGGRGYTF. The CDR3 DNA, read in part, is TGTGCCAGCAGTGAAGGCACAGGGGGCCGTGGC.

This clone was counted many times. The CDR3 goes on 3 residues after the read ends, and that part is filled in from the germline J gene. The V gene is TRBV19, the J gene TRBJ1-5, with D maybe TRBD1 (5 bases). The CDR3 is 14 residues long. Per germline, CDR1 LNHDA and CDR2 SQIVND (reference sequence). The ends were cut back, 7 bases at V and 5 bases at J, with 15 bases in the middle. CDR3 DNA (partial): TGTGCCAGTACCGGGCGCCAGGGCCATCAGCCC. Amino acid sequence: CASTGRQGHQP. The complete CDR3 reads CASTGRQGHQPQHF.

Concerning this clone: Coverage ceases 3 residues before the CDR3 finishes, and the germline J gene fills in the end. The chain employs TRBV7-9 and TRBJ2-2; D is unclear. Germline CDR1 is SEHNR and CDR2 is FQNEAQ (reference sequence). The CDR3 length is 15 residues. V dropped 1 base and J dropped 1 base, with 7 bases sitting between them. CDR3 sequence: CASSLVPGNTGELFF. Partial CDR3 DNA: TGTGCCAGCAGCTTAGTCCCAGGGAACACCGGGGAG.

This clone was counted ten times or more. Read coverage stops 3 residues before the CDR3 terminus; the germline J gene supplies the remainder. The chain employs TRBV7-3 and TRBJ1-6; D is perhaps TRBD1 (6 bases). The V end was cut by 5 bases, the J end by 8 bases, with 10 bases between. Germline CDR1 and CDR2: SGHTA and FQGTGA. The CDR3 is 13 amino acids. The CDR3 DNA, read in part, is TGTGCCAGCAGCAGACAGGCTTATTCACCC. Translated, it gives CASSRQAYSP. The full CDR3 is CASSRQAYSPLHF.

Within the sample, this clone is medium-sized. The CDR3 loop is CASSFASSSYNEQFF. Partial CDR3 DNA: TGTGCCAGCTCGTTTGCGTCGAGCTCCTACAATGAG. The chain employs TRBV18 and TRBJ2-1, with D hard to call. The DNA ends 3 residues before the CDR3 does, and the rest of the CDR3 is filled in from the germline J gene. From germline, CDR1 is KGHSH and CDR2 LQKENI. The CDR3 extends over 15 amino acids. Between the trimmed V and J ends, which lost 6 bases and 0 bases, there was a span of 12 bases. Combining the CDR3 with reference TRBV18 and TRBJ2-1 gives the whole variable domain NAGVMQNPRHLVRRRGQEARLRCSPMKGHSHVYWYRQLPEEGLKFMVYLQKENIIDESGMPKERFSAEFPKEGPSILRIQQVVRGDSAAYFCASSFASSSYNEQFFGPGTRLTVL.

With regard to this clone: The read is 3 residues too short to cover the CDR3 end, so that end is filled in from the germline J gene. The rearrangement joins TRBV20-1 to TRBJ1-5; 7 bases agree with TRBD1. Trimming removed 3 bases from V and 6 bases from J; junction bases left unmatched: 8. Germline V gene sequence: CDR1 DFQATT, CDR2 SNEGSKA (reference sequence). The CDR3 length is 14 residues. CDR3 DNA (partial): TGCAGTGCTAGGGGGACAGCGGGCGGTCAGCCC. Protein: CSARGTAGGQP. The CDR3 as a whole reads CSARGTAGGQPQHF.

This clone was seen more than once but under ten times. CDR3 region: CASSISKLGISGSNTGELFF. The sequenced CDR3 bases are TGTGCCAGTAGTATTTCCAAGCTGGGCATCAGCGGTTCGAACACCGGGGAG. The chain is built from TRBV19 and TRBJ2-2; D is possibly TRBD2 (5 bases). The read finishes 3 residues shy of the CDR3 end, and the germline J gene is used to complete it. V lost 3 bases and J 0 bases, leaving 23 bases between the germline ends. This CDR3 region has 20 residues. Per germline, CDR1 LNHDA and CDR2 SQIVND (reference sequence).